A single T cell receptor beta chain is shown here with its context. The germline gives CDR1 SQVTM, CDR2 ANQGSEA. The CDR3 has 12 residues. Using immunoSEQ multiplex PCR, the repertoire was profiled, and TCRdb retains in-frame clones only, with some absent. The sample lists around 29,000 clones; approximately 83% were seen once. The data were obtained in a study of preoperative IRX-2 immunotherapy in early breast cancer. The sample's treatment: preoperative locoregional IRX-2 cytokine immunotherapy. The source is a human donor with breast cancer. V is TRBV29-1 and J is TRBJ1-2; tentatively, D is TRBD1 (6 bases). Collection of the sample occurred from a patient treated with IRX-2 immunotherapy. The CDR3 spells CTAEGANYGYTF. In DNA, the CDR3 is TGCACCGCCGAGGGGGCTAACTATGGCTACACCTTC.